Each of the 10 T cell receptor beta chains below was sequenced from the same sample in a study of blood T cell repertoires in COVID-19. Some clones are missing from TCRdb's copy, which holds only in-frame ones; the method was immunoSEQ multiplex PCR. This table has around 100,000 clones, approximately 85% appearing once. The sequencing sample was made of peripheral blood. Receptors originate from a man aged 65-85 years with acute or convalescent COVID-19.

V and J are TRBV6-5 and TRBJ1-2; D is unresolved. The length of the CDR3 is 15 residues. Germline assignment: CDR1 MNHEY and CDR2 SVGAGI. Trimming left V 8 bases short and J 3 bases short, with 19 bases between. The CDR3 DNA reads TGTGCCAGCGGAGGCGACACTGGAGAGTACTATGGCTACACCTTC. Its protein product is CASGGDTGEYYGYTF.

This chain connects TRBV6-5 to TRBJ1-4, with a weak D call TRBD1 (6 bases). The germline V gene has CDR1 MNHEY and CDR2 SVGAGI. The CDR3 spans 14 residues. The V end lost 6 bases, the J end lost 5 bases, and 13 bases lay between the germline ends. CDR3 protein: CASSPDRINEKLFF. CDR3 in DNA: TGTGCCAGCAGCCCGGACAGAATAAATGAAAAACTGTTTTTT.

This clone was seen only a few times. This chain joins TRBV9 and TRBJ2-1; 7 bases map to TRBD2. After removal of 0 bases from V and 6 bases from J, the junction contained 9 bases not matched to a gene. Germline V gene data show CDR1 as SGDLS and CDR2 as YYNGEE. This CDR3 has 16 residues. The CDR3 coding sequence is TGTGCCAGCAGCGTAGAGGGGAGGGTGCGAGGCAATGAGCAGTTCTTC. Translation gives CASSVEGRVRGNEQFF.

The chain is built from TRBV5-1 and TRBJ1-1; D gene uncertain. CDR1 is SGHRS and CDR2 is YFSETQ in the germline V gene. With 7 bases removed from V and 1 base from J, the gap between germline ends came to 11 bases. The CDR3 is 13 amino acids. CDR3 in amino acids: CASQVSANTEAFF. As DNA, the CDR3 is TGCGCCAGCCAGGTCTCAGCGAACACTGAAGCTTTCTTT.

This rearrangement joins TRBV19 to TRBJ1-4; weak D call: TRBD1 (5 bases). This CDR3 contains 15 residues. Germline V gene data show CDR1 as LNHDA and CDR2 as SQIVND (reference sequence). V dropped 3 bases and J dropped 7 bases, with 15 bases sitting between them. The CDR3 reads CASSIPARGREKLFF. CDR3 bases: TGTGCCAGTAGTATCCCCGCTAGGGGTCGTGAAAAACTGTTTTTT. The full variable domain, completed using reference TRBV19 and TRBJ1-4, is DGGITQSPKYLFRKEGQNVTLSCEQNLNHDAMYWYRQDPGQGLRLIYYSQIVNDFQKGDIAEGYSVSREKKESFPLTVTSAQKNPTAFYLCASSIPARGREKLFFGSGTQLSVL.

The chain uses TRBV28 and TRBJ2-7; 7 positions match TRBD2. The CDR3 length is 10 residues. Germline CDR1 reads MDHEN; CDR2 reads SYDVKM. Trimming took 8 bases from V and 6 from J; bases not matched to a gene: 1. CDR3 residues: CASGRGEQYF. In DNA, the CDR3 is TGTGCCAGCGGGAGGGGCGAGCAGTACTTC.

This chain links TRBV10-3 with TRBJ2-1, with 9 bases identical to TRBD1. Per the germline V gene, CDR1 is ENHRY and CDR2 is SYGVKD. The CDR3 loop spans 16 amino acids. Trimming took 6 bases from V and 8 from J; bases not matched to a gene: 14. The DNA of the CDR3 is TGTGCCATCAGAACCCACACCGGGACAGGGTCTGATGAGCAGTTCTTC. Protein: CAIRTHTGTGSDEQFF.

DNA for the CDR3: TGTGCCAGCAGCTTAGGGACAGGGGTAATGAACACTGAAGCTTTCTTT. Encoded protein: CASSLGTGVMNTEAFF. The chain combines TRBV7-9 with TRBJ1-1, with 9 bases matching TRBD1. This CDR3 spans 16 amino acids. Per germline, CDR1 SEHNR and CDR2 FQNEAQ (reference sequence). With 1 base clipped from V and 0 bases from J, the junction kept 3 bases outside the gene matches.

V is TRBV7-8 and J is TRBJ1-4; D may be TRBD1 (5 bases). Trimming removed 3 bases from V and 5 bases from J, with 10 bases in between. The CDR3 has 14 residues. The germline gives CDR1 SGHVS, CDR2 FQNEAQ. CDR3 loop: CASSFDSSNEKLFF. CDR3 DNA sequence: TGTGCCAGCAGCTTCGACAGCTCAAATGAAAAACTGTTTTTT.

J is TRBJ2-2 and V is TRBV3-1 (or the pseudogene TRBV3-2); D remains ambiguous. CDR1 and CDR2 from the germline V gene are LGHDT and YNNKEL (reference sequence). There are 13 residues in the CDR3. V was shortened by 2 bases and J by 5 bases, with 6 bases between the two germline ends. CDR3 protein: CASSQSRTGELFF. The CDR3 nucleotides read TGTGCCAGCAGCCAAAGCCGGACCGGGGAGCTGTTTTTT.